Below, 14 T cell receptor beta chains from the same sample are listed, as sequenced in a study of blood T cell repertoires in COVID-19. The method was immunoSEQ multiplex PCR; TCRdb's version includes in-frame clones alone and lacks a portion of them. This table holds about 250,000 clones, nearly 90% found once. Sample: peripheral blood. The receptors come from a man younger than 30 with active or convalescent COVID-19.

This rearrangement joins TRBV5-6 to TRBJ1-1, with 8 bases that match TRBD1. The germline gives CDR1 SGHDT, CDR2 YYEEEE. This CDR3 has 13 amino acids. Trimming cost V 6 bases and J 5 bases; bases outside gene matches: 6. For the CDR3, the DNA is TGTGCCAGCAACGGACAGGGTCGTACTGAAGCTTTCTTT. Amino acid sequence: CASNGQGRTEAFF.

The chain is built from TRBV7-2 and TRBJ2-5, with TRBD2 as a possible D gene (5 bases). Germline-derived CDR1 and CDR2 are SGHTA and FQGNSA. V was clipped by 1 base and J by 7 bases, with 13 bases between them. The CDR3 is made up of 14 amino acids. The CDR3 region is CASSLERVLGTQYF. CDR3 DNA: TGTGCCAGCAGCTTAGAGAGGGTGTTAGGGACCCAGTACTTC.

This chain joins TRBV30 and TRBJ2-7, with 7 nucleotides matching TRBD1. Germline V gene sequence: CDR1 GTSNPN, CDR2 SVGIG (reference sequence). V lost 5 bases to trimming and J lost 5 bases; unmatched junction nucleotides: 9. This CDR3 is 13 amino acids long. CDR3 in amino acids: CAWGRQGINEQYF. The CDR3, as DNA: TGTGCCTGGGGACGACAGGGTATTAACGAGCAGTACTTC.

This clone has only one observation. Mismatch with germline at one junction end may stem from a read error. V and J are TRBV19 and TRBJ2-7, with 12 bases lining up with TRBD2. Germline V lookup: CDR1 LNHDA, CDR2 SQIVND (reference sequence). This CDR3 is built from 15 residues. CDR3 nucleotide sequence: TGTGCCAGTAGTCTAGAACTAGCGGGAGGCGGCGAGCAGTACTTC. Translated: CASSLELAGGGEQYF.

The chain has TRBV11-2 and TRBJ2-3, with D possibly matching TRBD2 (6 bases). Germline lookup yields CDR1 SGHAT and CDR2 FQNNGV. This CDR3 is 13 amino acids long. V was shortened by 7 bases and J by 4 bases, with 12 bases between the two germline ends. Here the CDR3 DNA reads TGTGCCAGCACCCCCGGCGGGGCAGATACGCAGTATTTT. Translation: CASTPGGADTQYF. The whole variable domain, remainder taken from reference TRBV11-2 and TRBJ2-3, is EAGVAQSPRYKIIEKRQSVAFWCNPISGHATLYWYQQILGQGPKLLIQFQNNGVVDDSQLPKDRFSAERLKGVDSTLKIQPAKLEDSAVYLCASTPGGADTQYFGPGTRLTVL.

DNA of the CDR3: TGTGCCAGCAGCCAAGAAGGGAGGTTGGGGTACTCTGAAGCTTTCTTT. Protein sequence: CASSQEGRLGYSEAFF. The chain uses TRBV14 and TRBJ1-1, with unresolved D. Looked up from germline, CDR1 is SGHDN and CDR2 is FVKESK. Trimming stripped 0 bases from V and 6 bases from J, with 17 bases between. This CDR3 has 16 residues.

The chain is built from TRBV4-3 and TRBJ1-4, with D tentatively TRBD1 (6 bases). Trimming took off 4 bases at V and 7 bases at J, with 13 bases between the two ends. CDR1 is LGHNA and CDR2 is YSLEER in the germline V gene. This CDR3 contains 14 residues. The CDR3 loop is CASSRGGAAEKLFF. CDR3 coding DNA: TGCGCCAGCAGCCGCGGGGGGGCGGCTGAAAAACTGTTTTTT.

The V and J genes are TRBV5-5 and TRBJ1-3, with 8 bases aligning to TRBD1. This CDR3 comprises 15 residues. Trimming removed 3 bases from V and 2 bases from J; junction bases left unmatched: 4. Germline CDR1 is SGHKS and CDR2 is YYEKEE (reference sequence). CDR3 in DNA: TGTGCCAGCAGCTCCGCGACAGGGGCTGGAAACACCATATATTTT. Protein product: CASSSATGAGNTIYF.

This chain uses TRBV15 with TRBJ1-5; D is undetermined. Looked up from germline, CDR1 is LNHNV and CDR2 is YYDKDF (reference sequence). The CDR3 sequence is 13 residues long. V gave up 4 bases and J gave up 7 bases, with 11 bases separating them. In DNA, the CDR3 is TGTGCCACCAGCATCGGGAGGCGCCAGCCCCAGCATTTT. Translation: CATSIGRRQPQHF.

The rearrangement joins TRBV12-3 or TRBV12-4 to TRBJ2-7; 7 nucleotides match TRBD2. Trimming took 1 base from V and 9 from J; bases not matched to a gene: 6. The CDR3 runs 13 residues. The DNA of the CDR3 is TGTGCCAGCAGTTTAGAAGCGGGGACCGGGCAGTACTTC. Translated: CASSLEAGTGQYF.

V gene TRBV11-2 combines with J gene TRBJ2-1; TRBD2 agrees at 10 bases. This CDR3 has 18 residues. The germline CDR1 and CDR2 sequences are SGHAT and FQNNGV. After removal of 2 bases from V and 3 bases from J, the junction contained 10 bases not matched to a gene. The CDR3, as DNA: TGTGCCAGCAGCTTACTCTTTAGCGGGGGGATTCGCTACAATGAGCAGTTCTTC. It codes for CASSLLFSGGIRYNEQFF.

The V and J genes are TRBV29-1 and TRBJ2-1; 11 nucleotides agree with TRBD1. Germline V gives CDR1 SQVTM, CDR2 ANQGSEA. The CDR3 length is 14 residues. V trimming: 7 bases; J trimming: 10 bases; junction bases outside the gene matches: 12. Written as DNA, the CDR3 is TGCAGCGGAATAGGGACAGGGGGGTTACGCGAGCAGTTCTTC. Protein product: CSGIGTGGLREQFF.

The chain joins TRBV28 to TRBJ2-1; perhaps TRBD2 as D (6 bases). Germline CDR1 is MDHEN and CDR2 is SYDVKM. Trimming removed 5 bases at V and 3 bases at J, with 14 bases between. CDR3 length: 15 amino acids. CDR3 region: CASSTGTLYYNEQFF. The CDR3 bases are TGTGCCAGCAGTACCGGGACTCTATACTACAATGAGCAGTTCTTC.

About this clone: Other DNA sequences in this specimen translate into the identical CDR3. The chain uses TRBV19 and TRBJ2-3; TRBD1 agrees at 9 bases. Germline trimming cut 6 bases from V and 3 bases from J; bases unmatched to any gene: 7. This CDR3 spans 15 amino acids. Per germline, CDR1 LNHDA and CDR2 SQIVND (reference sequence). The CDR3 DNA follows: TGTGCCAGTAGCCTGGGGACAGGGAGAACAGATACGCAGTATTTT. It is translated as CASSLGTGRTDTQYF.